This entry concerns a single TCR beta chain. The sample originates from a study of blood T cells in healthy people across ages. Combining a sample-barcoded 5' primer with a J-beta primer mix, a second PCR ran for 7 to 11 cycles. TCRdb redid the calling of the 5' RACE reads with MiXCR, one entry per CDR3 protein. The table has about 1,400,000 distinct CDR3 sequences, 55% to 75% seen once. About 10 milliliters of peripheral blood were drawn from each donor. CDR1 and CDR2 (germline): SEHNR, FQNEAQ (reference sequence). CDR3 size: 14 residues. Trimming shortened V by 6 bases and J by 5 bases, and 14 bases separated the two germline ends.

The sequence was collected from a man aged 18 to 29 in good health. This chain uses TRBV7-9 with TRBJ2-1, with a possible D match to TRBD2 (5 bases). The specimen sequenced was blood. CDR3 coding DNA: TGTGCCAGCAGTCTGGCTAGCCCGAACAATGAGCAGTTCTTC. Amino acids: CASSLASPNNEQFF.